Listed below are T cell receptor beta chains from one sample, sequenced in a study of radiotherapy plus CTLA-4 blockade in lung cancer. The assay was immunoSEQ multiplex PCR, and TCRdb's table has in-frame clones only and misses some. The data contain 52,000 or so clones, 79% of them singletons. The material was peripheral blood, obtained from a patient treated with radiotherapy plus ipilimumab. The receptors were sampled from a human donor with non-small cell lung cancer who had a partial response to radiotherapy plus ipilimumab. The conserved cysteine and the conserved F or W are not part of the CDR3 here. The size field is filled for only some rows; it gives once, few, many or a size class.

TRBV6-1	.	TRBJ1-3	ASSAGPGNTIY
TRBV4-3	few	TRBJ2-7	ASSQDDRGGYEQY
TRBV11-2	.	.	ASSLGYGSYEQY
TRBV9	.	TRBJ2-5	ASSVEGQGRETQY
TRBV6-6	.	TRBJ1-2	ASSDTQTGNGYT
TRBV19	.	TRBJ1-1	ASSNPGGGNTEAF
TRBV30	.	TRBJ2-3	AAGGSSTDTQY
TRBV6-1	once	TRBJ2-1	ASSRPDSYNEQF
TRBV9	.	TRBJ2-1	ASSSGTGDEQF
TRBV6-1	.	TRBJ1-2	ASSGSGTGQSANYGYT
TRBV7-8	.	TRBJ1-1	ASSVRQGASTTEAF
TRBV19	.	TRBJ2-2	ASSMGPTGAGELF
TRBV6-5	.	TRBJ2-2	ASRPFPDTGELF
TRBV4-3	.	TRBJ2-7	ASSQDRGQGYEQY
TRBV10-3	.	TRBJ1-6	AITGSYNSPLH
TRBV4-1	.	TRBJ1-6	ASSQEQGGSSYNSPLH
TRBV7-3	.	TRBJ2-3	ASSLTSGGAGTDTQY
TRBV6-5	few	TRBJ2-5	ASSYPQETQY
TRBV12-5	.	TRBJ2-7	ASGFRTGAYEQY
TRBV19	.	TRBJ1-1	ASSPEGARTEAF
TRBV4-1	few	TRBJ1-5	ASSLTGGTDQPQH
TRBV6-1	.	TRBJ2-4	ASSDGTPTGVAKNIQY
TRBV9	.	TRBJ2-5	ASSVASQETQY
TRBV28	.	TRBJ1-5	ASRTIQSNQPQH
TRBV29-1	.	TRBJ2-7	SVGRRTGGPYEQY
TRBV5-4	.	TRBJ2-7	ASSWGGGGPSHEQY
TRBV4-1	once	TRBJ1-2	ASGGMADNYGYT
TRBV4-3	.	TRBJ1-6	ASSQEAVSPLH
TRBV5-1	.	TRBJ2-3	ASSPRTSGGLPGTDTQY
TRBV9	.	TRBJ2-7	ASSVVGGLATHEQY
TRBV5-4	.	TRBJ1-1	ASSGVLNTEAF
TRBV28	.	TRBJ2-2	ASAKTIWNPGTGELF
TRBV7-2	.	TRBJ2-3	ASSLAPAAGGHTDTQY
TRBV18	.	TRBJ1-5	ASSPKGGMGNQPQH
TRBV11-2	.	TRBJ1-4	ASSLGDRDNEKLF
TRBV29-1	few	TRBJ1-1	SVGQDMRNTEAF
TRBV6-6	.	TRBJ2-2	ASSLVAGELF
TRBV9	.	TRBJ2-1	ASSDLGQTYNEQF
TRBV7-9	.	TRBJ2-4	ASTPSRAKNIQY
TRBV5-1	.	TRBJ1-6	ASSLTGFNSPLH
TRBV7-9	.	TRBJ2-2	ASSPSGISDTGELF
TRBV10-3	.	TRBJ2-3	AISISGTTSTDTQY
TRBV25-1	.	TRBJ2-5	ASSEWSGGWETQY
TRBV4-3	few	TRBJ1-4	ASSQAGDEKLF
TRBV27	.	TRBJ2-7	ASSASDSSTGAQY
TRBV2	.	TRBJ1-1	ASSWTGGAGAF
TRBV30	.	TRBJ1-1	AWGGAEAF
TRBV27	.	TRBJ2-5	ASSLSAGGLETQY
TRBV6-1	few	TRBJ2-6	ASSEAQGIRNVLT
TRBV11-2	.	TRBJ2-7	ASSFAGGSYEQY
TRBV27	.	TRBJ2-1	ASSFGGGAPYEQF
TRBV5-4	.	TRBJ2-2	ASSLEPRGGTGELF
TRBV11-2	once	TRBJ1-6	ASSSGQGGSPLH
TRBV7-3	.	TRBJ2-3	ASSTRVSSTDTQY
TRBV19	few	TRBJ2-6	ASSLGTGMSSGANVLT
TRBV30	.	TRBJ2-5	AWSPGTGVKTQY
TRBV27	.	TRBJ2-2	ASSLIGSTGELF
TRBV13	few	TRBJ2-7	ASSPIGGAYEQY